The present T cell receptor (beta chain) was sequenced within a study of shared clonotypes between healthy human individuals. The CDR3 contains 12 residues. Germline CDR1 and CDR2: LGHNA and YSLEER. V lost 4 bases to trimming and J lost 5 bases; unmatched junction nucleotides: 2. A note on this clone: Antigen: not known.

Study-wide findings and caveats: When naive CD4 clonotypes were compared across a few donors, about 4.8% were shared.

Execution of the assay was at deep level. Measured with immunoSEQ multiplex PCR; TCRdb has only the in-frame clones, and not every one. The profile shows under 600,000 clones, roughly 95% of them singletons. The TCR comes from a woman aged 25 to 39 in good health. The J gene is TRBJ2-7, the V gene TRBV4-3, with TRBD1 matching 7 bases. Sequencing was carried out using naive CD4+ T cells sorted from blood. Regarding subset: CD45RA+ positively selected. CDR3 bases: TGCGCCAGCAGCCCACAGGGGAACGAGCAGTACTTC. As protein: CASSPQGNEQYF.